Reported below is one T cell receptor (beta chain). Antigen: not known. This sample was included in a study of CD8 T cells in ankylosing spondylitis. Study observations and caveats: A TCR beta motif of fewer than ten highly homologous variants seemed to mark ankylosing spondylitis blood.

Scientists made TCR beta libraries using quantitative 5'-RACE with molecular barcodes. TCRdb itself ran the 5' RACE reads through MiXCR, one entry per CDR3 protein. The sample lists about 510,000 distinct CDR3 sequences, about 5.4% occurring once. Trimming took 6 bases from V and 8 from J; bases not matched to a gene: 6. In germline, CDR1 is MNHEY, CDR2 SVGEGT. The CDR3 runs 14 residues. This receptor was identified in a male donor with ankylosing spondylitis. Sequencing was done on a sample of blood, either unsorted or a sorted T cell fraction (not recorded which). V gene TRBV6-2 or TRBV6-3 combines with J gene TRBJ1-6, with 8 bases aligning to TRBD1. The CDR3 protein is CASRRTGSHSPLHF. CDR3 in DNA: TGTGCCAGCAGGCGGACAGGGTCGCATTCACCCCTCCACTTT.